These T cell receptor beta chains were read from a single sample in a study of T cells in narcolepsy. Assay used: immunoSEQ multiplex PCR; TCRdb lists only in-frame clones, some missing. The sample lists around 18,000 clones, 65% to 90% occurring once. Sequencing used memory (CD45RA-) CD4+ T cells from blood. These TCRs come from a human donor in good health. CDR3s include the opening cysteine and the closing phenylalanine or tryptophan. A D gene is named only where the DNA matches it firmly. Not every row has a clone size; where given, it reads once, few, many or a size class.

length	V	J	D	size	CDR3	DNA
15	TRBV5-6	TRBJ1-1	NA	NA	CASSLVSAGRERAFF	TGTGCCAGCAGCTTGGTTTCAGCCGGGAGAGAGAGGGCTTTCTTT
15	TRBV5-6	TRBJ2-7	TRBD2	few	CASSLAGGGFGEQYF	TGTGCCAGCAGCTTGGCAGGCGGGGGGTTTGGGGAGCAGTACTTC
14	TRBV5-1	TRBJ2-1	TRBD2	NA	CASSFSGAVREQFF	TGCGCCAGCAGCTTTAGCGGGGCAGTACGGGAGCAGTTCTTC
14	TRBV2	TRBJ1-1	NA	NA	CASNDRLGNTEAFF	TGTGCCAGCAACGACAGATTAGGGAACACTGAAGCTTTCTTT
13	TRBV9	TRBJ2-7	NA	NA	CASSVAGDSEQYF	TGTGCCAGCAGCGTAGCGGGAGACTCCGAGCAGTACTTC
16	TRBV9	TRBJ1-1	TRBD1	NA	CASSSGQGTVNTEAFF	TGTGCCAGCAGCTCGGGACAGGGGACAGTGAACACTGAAGCTTTCTTT
15	TRBV5-6	TRBJ1-1	TRBD1	NA	CASSSRNRGGTEAFF	TGTGCCAGCAGCTCACGAAACAGGGGTGGGACTGAAGCTTTCTTT
14	TRBV4-3	TRBJ1-1	TRBD1	NA	CASIRYAGGPEAFF	TGCGCCAGCATCCGTTATGCAGGGGGGCCTGAAGCTTTCTTT
17	TRBV10-3	TRBJ2-2	TRBD2	NA	CAIKFPSGGINTGELFF	TGTGCCATCAAATTCCCTAGCGGGGGGATTAACACCGGGGAGCTGTTTTTT
14	TRBV6-5	TRBJ2-1	TRBD2	NA	CASKRTSGYNEQFF	TGTGCCAGCAAGAGGACTAGCGGATACAATGAGCAGTTCTTC
11	TRBV30	TRBJ2-5	NA	NA	CAWKVGETQYF	TGTGCCTGGAAGGTCGGGGAGACCCAGTACTTC
13	TRBV30	TRBJ1-2	NA	NA	CAWSLLVNYGYTF	TGTGCCTGGAGCCTTTTAGTTAACTATGGCTACACCTTC
13	TRBV19	TRBJ2-1	NA	NA	CAVGGSVNNEQFF	TGTGCCGTGGGGGGTAGCGTAAACAATGAGCAGTTCTTC
14	TRBV7-6	TRBJ2-7	NA	NA	CASSPDRSSYEQYF	TGTGCCAGCAGCCCCGACAGGAGCTCCTACGAGCAGTACTTC
17	TRBV5-4	TRBJ1-2	NA	NA	CASSLATVVPVNYGYTF	TGTGCCAGCAGCTTGGCCACTGTGGTTCCGGTTAACTATGGCTACACCTTC
14	TRBV5-1	TRBJ2-7	NA	NA	CASSLVGEAYEQYF	TGCGCCAGCAGCTTGGTTGGGGAAGCCTACGAGCAGTACTTC
14	TRBV6-1	TRBJ1-5	NA	NA	CASSLGFRGQPQHF	TGTGCCAGCAGTTTGGGGTTCCGGGGTCAGCCCCAGCATTTT
17	TRBV6-1	TRBJ1-1	NA	NA	CASSERIRRTKNTEAFF	TGTGCCAGCAGTGAAAGGATTCGACGGACAAAGAACACTGAAGCTTTCTTT
13	TRBV6-1	TRBJ1-2	NA	few	CANSRGDNYGYTF	TGTGCCAACAGCAGGGGTGATAACTATGGCTACACCTTC
13	TRBV15	TRBJ2-7	NA	NA	CATSRGGEYEQYF	TGTGCCACCAGCAGAGGTGGCGAGTACGAGCAGTACTTC
15	TRBV5-4	TRBJ2-1	TRBD2	NA	CASSLPGLASNEQFF	TGTGCCAGCAGCTTACCGGGACTAGCAAGCAATGAGCAGTTCTTC
15	TRBV7-2	TRBJ2-3	NA	NA	CASSPWKSSTDTQYF	TGTGCCAGCAGCCCTTGGAAGTCTAGCACAGATACGCAGTATTTT
14	TRBV30	TRBJ2-3	NA	NA	CAWRVGVSTDTQYF	TGTGCCTGGAGAGTTGGGGTGAGCACAGATACGCAGTATTTT
15	TRBV6-5	TRBJ1-2	NA	NA	CASSREIQGSYGYTF	TGTGCCAGCAGTCGTGAAATACAGGGATCCTATGGCTACACCTTC
14	TRBV6-1	TRBJ1-2	NA	NA	CASRPTAVGYGYTF	TGTGCCAGCAGGCCCACGGCCGTAGGCTATGGCTACACCTTC
16	TRBV9	TRBJ1-5	NA	NA	CASSVGQNTGIEPQHF	TGTGCCAGCAGCGTAGGGCAGAATACGGGTATAGAGCCCCAGCATTTT
15	TRBV7-8	TRBJ2-5	NA	once	CASSLNIGELQTQYF	TGTGCCAGCAGCTTAAATATAGGGGAGCTACAGACCCAGTACTTC
17	TRBV5-6	TRBJ2-3	TRBD2	NA	CASSRPGTSESTDTQYF	TGTGCCAGCAGCCGACCCGGGACTAGCGAGAGCACAGATACGCAGTATTTT
13	TRBV18	TRBJ2-7	TRBD2	NA	CASSRAGGDEQYF	TGTGCCAGCTCACGAGCGGGGGGTGACGAGCAGTACTTC
16	TRBV4-3	TRBJ2-1	TRBD2	NA	CASSQGGSSGYHEQFF	TGCGCCAGCAGCCAAGGGGGCAGTAGCGGGTACCATGAGCAGTTCTTC
16	TRBV7-2	TRBJ1-2	NA	NA	CASSLGGTEANYGYTF	TGTGCCAGCAGCTTAGGAGGGACGGAAGCTAACTATGGCTACACCTTC
12	TRBV11-2	TRBJ2-1	NA	NA	CASSLAYHEQFF	TGTGCCAGCAGCTTAGCGTACCATGAGCAGTTCTTC
12	TRBV18	TRBJ2-7	NA	NA	CASSPTGGEQYF	TGTGCCAGCTCACCGACGGGCGGCGAGCAGTACTTC
16	TRBV18	TRBJ2-5	NA	NA	CASSPSRIGRGETQYF	TGTGCCAGCTCACCTTCCCGCATCGGTCGCGGGGAGACCCAGTACTTC
16	TRBV11-3	TRBJ2-3	NA	NA	CASSSIWGDVTDTQYF	TGTGCCAGCAGCTCGATTTGGGGGGATGTCACAGATACGCAGTATTTT